This T cell receptor beta chain was recorded in a study of T cells in Graves' hyperthyroidism and ophthalmopathy. This CDR3 is 13 amino acids long. Germline CDR1 is DFQATT and CDR2 is SNEGSKA (reference sequence). V was clipped by 3 bases and J by 2 bases, with 10 bases between them. Uncontrolled infection, other autoimmune disease, pregnancy or lactation excluded patients. Amplification of TCR beta CDR3 regions was performed using RNA transcripts as template. When the TCR CDR3 underwent first-round RT-PCR, the HTBI primer set was used. TCRdb fed the multiplex PCR reads into MiXCR, producing one record per CDR3 protein. The repertoire holds around 99,000 distinct CDR3 sequences, with approximately 16% as singletons. Whole-study findings and limits: Ophthalmopathy prediction by the model preceded onset by a median about 6.3 months.

This clonotype occurred many times. Its antigen is unknown. The sample consisted of blood. This sequence was found in a woman aged 45-60 years with Graves' hyperthyroidism. This rearrangement joins TRBV20-1 to TRBJ2-5; D gene unclear. CDR3 in DNA: TGCAGTGCTAGCTTCCAGGAACAAGAGACCCAGTACTTC. Its protein is CSASFQEQETQYF.